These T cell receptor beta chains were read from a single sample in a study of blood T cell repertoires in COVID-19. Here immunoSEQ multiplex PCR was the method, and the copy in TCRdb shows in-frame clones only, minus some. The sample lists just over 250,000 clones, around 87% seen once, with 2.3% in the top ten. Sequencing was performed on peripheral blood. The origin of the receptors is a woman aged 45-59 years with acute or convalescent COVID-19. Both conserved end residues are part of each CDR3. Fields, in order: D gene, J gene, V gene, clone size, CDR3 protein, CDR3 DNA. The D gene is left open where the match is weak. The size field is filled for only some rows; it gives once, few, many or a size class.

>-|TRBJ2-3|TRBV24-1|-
CATSDLATTDTQYF
TGTGCCACCAGTGATTTGGCTACCACAGATACGCAGTATTTT
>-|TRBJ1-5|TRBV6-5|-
CASSYEYSNQPQHF
TGTGCCAGCAGTTACGAGTATAGCAATCAGCCCCAGCATTTT
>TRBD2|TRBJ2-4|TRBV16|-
CASSQVAGLAKNIQYF
TGTGCCAGCAGCCAAGTAGCGGGACTAGCCAAAAACATTCAGTACTTC
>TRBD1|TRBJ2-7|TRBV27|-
CASSLFRGTGTSHEQYF
TGTGCCAGCAGTTTGTTCAGGGGGACAGGTACGTCCCACGAGCAGTACTTC
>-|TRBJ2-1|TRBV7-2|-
CASSFLGGAYNEQFF
TGTGCCAGCAGCTTCCTCGGCGGGGCCTACAATGAGCAGTTCTTC
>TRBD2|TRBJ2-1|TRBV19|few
CASSITGAGGQFF
TGTGCCAGTAGTATAACGGGAGCGGGAGGGCAGTTCTTC
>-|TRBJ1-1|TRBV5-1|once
CASSFRGNTEAFF
TGCGCCAGCAGCTTCAGGGGGAACACTGAAGCTTTCTTT
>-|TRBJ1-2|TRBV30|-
CAWSVREGGIYGYTF
TGTGCCTGGAGTGTACGGGAGGGGGGGATCTATGGCTACACCTTC
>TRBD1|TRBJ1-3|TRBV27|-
CASSPRGNSGNTIYF
TGTGCCAGCAGCCCCAGGGGGAACTCTGGAAACACCATATATTTT
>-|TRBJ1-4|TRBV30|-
CAWTRSTNEKLFF
TGTGCCTGGACCAGATCAACTAATGAAAAACTGTTTTTT
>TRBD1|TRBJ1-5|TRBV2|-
CASKGQGYQPQHF
TGTGCCAGCAAGGGACAGGGATATCAGCCCCAGCATTTT
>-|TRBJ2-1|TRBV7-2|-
CASSLAGSYNEQFF
TGTGCCAGCAGCTTGGCGGGATCCTACAATGAGCAGTTCTTC
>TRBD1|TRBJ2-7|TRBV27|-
CASSFGTASYEQYF
TGTGCCAGCAGTTTCGGGACAGCCTCCTACGAGCAGTACTTC
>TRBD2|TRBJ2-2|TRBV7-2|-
CASFLPGGTDGEELFF
TGTGCCAGCTTCCTTCCGGGAGGCACCGATGGTGAGGAGCTGTTTTTT
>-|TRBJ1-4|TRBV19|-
CASSTIGGGAGEKLFF
TGTGCCAGTAGTACCATAGGTGGGGGCGCCGGGGAAAAACTGTTTTTT
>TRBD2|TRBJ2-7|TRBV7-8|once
CASSLEGRGTSGRNEQYF
TGTGCCAGCAGCTTAGAGGGTCGAGGGACTAGCGGGAGAAACGAGCAGTACTTC
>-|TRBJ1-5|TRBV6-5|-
CASSYSATGSNQPQHF
TGTGCCAGCAGTTACTCAGCTACAGGGAGCAATCAGCCCCAGCATTTT
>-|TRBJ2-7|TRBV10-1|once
CARQGLLAYEQYF
TGCGCCAGACAGGGTTTGTTGGCCTACGAGCAGTACTTC
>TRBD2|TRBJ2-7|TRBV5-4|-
CASSLPGLEDYEQYF
TGTGCCAGCAGCTTACCGGGACTAGAAGACTACGAGCAGTACTTC
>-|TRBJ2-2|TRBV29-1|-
CSVKTGGGELFF
TGCAGCGTAAAAACCGGGGGCGGGGAGCTGTTTTTT
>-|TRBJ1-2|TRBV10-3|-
CASEGGGEPSGYTF
TGTGCCTCCGAGGGTGGGGGCGAGCCTTCTGGCTACACCTTC
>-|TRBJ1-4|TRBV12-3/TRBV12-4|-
CATTEGIGEKLFF
TGTGCCACTACAGAGGGAATAGGTGAAAAACTGTTTTTT
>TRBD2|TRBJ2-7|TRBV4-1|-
CASSQPTSAYEQYF
TGCGCCAGCAGCCAACCGACTAGCGCCTACGAGCAGTACTTC
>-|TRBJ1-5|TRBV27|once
CASSFLGGAQPQHF
TGTGCCAGCAGTTTTTTGGGAGGGGCTCAGCCCCAGCATTTT
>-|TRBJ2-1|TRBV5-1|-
CASSSRGAINNEQFF
TGCGCCAGCAGCTCCAGGGGCGCTATCAACAATGAGCAGTTCTTC
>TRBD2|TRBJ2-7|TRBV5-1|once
CASSSPSGSSYEQYF
TGCGCCAGCAGCTCCCCCAGCGGGAGCTCCTACGAGCAGTACTTC
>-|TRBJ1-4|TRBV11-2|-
CASSSPGRGVEKLFF
TGTGCCAGCAGCTCACCAGGGCGTGGGGTTGAAAAACTGTTTTTT
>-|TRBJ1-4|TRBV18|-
CASSPRTSEDEKLFF
TGTGCCAGCTCGCCCCGAACATCAGAAGATGAAAAACTGTTTTTT
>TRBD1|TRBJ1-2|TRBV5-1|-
CASSMRTGQGGYTF
TGCGCCAGCAGCATGAGGACAGGGCAGGGTGGCTACACCTTC
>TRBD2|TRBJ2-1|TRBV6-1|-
CASSELMSGRADEQFF
TGTGCCAGCAGTGAACTTATGAGCGGGAGAGCCGATGAGCAGTTCTTC
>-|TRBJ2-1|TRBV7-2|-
CASSPGGRVNEQFF
TGTGCCAGCAGCCCAGGGGGGCGGGTCAATGAGCAGTTCTTC
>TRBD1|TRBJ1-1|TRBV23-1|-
CASSQIPPGQGICVNTEAFF
TGCGCCAGCAGTCAAATCCCACCTGGACAGGGGATTTGTGTGAACACTGAAGCTTTCTTT
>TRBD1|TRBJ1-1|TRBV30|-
CAWSPGQLNTEAFF
TGTGCCTGGAGTCCGGGACAGTTGAACACTGAAGCTTTCTTT
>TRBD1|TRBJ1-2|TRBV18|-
CASSQGALYGYTF
TGTGCCAGCTCACAGGGGGCTCTTTATGGCTACACCTTC
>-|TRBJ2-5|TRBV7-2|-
CASSLTLAQETQYF
TGTGCCAGCAGCTTGACCCTAGCACAAGAGACCCAGTACTTC
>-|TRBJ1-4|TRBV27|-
CASSFLGGRAEKLFF
TGTGCCAGCAGTTTCTTGGGGGGGAGAGCTGAAAAACTGTTTTTT
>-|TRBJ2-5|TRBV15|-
CATSRDRQQETQYF
TGTGCCACCAGCAGAGATCGACAACAAGAGACCCAGTACTTC
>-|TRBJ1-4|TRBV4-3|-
CASSQDGRVREKLFF
TGCGCCAGCAGCCAAGATGGCAGGGTTCGCGAAAAACTGTTTTTT
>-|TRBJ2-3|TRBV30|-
CAWSRGTDTQYF
TGTGCCTGGAGTCGTGGCACAGATACGCAGTATTTT
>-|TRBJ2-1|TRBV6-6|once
CASSYFPGDRGDEQFF
TGTGCCAGCAGTTATTTTCCAGGGGATCGTGGGGATGAGCAGTTCTTC
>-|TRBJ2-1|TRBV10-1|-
CASSSLAYNEQFF
TGCGCCAGCAGTTCTCTAGCATACAATGAGCAGTTCTTC
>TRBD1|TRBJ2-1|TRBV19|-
CASRIKETGSYNEQFF
TGTGCCAGTAGGATTAAGGAGACAGGGTCCTACAATGAGCAGTTCTTC
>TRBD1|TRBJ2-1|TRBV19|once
CASRRLGTGSLSSYNEQFF
TGTGCCAGTAGGAGGTTAGGGACAGGGAGTCTCAGCTCCTACAATGAGCAGTTCTTC
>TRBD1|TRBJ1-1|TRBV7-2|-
CASSHSGTGSVAFF
TGTGCCAGCAGCCACTCCGGGACAGGGTCTGTAGCTTTCTTT
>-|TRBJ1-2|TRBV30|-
CAWSGTNYGYTF
TGTGCCTGGAGTGGGACAAACTATGGCTACACCTTC
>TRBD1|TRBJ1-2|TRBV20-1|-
CSANRGEGYTF
TGCAGTGCAAACAGGGGTGAGGGCTACACCTTC
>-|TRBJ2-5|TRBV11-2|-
CASSLGVGGVETQYF
TGTGCCAGCAGCTTAGGCGTAGGGGGTGTCGAGACCCAGTACTTC
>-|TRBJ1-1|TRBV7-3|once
CASSRGPNTEAFF
TGTGCCAGCAGCCGGGGTCCGAACACTGAAGCTTTCTTT
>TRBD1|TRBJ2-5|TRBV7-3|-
CASSWGQRKETQYF
TGTGCCAGCAGCTGGGGACAGAGAAAAGAGACCCAGTACTTC
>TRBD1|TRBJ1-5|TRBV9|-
CASSRGQGAGQPQHF
TGTGCCAGCTCCCGGGGACAGGGGGCGGGTCAGCCCCAGCATTTT
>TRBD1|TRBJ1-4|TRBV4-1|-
CASSQPDRGATNEKLFF
TGCGCCAGCAGCCAACCCGACAGGGGAGCAACTAATGAAAAACTGTTTTTT
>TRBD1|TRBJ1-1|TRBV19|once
CASSIEGGGGAFF
TGTGCCAGTAGTATAGAAGGGGGCGGCGGCGCTTTCTTT
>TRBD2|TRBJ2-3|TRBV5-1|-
CASSAKGLAGNTDTQYF
TGCGCCAGCAGCGCGAAAGGACTAGCGGGGAACACAGATACGCAGTATTTT
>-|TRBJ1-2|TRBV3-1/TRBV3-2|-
CASSQDRGLGGYTF
TGTGCCAGCAGCCAGGATCGTGGACTGGGCGGCTACACCTTC